Following are 14 T cell receptor beta chains from one sample sequenced in a study of beta chain features in type 1 diabetes. All of the isolated RNA was reverse transcribed, so expressed TCRB transcripts were sequenced. Sequencing used immunoSEQ multiplex PCR; TCRdb keeps in-frame clones, though not all of them. Of about 19,000 clones in the sample, 45% to 50% were seen once. Sequencing was carried out using stem cell memory CD4+ T cells from blood. The receptors were gathered from a man younger than 35 in good health.

The chain couples TRBV7-2 to TRBJ2-1, with 10 bases that match TRBD1. After removal of 3 bases from V and 9 bases from J, the junction contained 2 bases not matched to a gene. The length of the CDR3 is 13 residues. Germline CDR1 reads SGHTA; CDR2 reads FQGNSA. This CDR3 is CASSLGQGREQFF. The CDR3 nucleotides are TGTGCCAGCAGCTTGGGACAGGGGCGTGAGCAGTTCTTC.

The chain joins TRBV7-7 to TRBJ2-7; TRBD2 agrees at 9 bases. V lost 2 bases to trimming and J lost 4 bases; unmatched junction nucleotides: 6. The CDR3 is 15 residues long. From germline, CDR1 is SSHAT and CDR2 FNYEAQ (reference sequence). The chain's CDR3 is CASSLLAGPAYEQYF. DNA of the CDR3: TGTGCCAGCAGCTTACTAGCGGGGCCTGCTTACGAGCAGTACTTC.

This clone has only a few counts. J is TRBJ2-3 and V is TRBV29-1; 10 bases are a match to TRBD2. Looked up from germline, CDR1 is SQVTM and CDR2 is ANQGSEA. V gave up 7 bases and J gave up 2 bases; unmatched junction bases: 6. The CDR3 runs 14 residues. The CDR3 coding sequence is TGCAGCGCCTCACTAGCGGGATACACAGATACGCAGTATTTT. Amino acids: CSASLAGYTDTQYF.

CDR3 residues: CSVERVDYGYTF. CDR3 DNA: TGCAGCGTCGAGAGGGTAGACTATGGCTACACCTTC. The chain recombines TRBV29-1 with TRBJ1-2; D ambiguous. Germline V gives CDR1 SQVTM, CDR2 ANQGSEA. V lost 6 bases and J 3 bases, leaving 11 bases between the germline ends. CDR3 length equals 12 residues.

The J gene is TRBJ2-1, the V gene TRBV19; TRBD1 is a possible D gene (6 bases). CDR1 and CDR2 (germline): LNHDA, SQIVND (reference sequence). V was shortened by 6 bases and J by 0 bases, with 6 bases between the two germline ends. The CDR3 contains 13 residues. This CDR3 reads CASRQGSYNEQFF. CDR3 sequence (DNA): TGTGCCAGTAGACAGGGCTCCTACAATGAGCAGTTCTTC.

The chain recombines TRBV19 with TRBJ2-5; 11 bases align to TRBD2. Germline V gene sequence: CDR1 LNHDA, CDR2 SQIVND (reference sequence). J was trimmed by 3 bases and V by 3 bases; bases with no gene match: 3. The CDR3 loop spans 15 amino acids. CDR3 sequence: CASSMTTSGKETQYF. In nucleotides, the CDR3 is TGTGCCAGTAGTATGACGACTAGCGGGAAAGAGACCCAGTACTTC. Looking up the rest from reference TRBV19 and TRBJ2-5 gives the full variable domain: DGGITQSPKYLFRKEGQNVTLSCEQNLNHDAMYWYRQDPGQGLRLIYYSQIVNDFQKGDIAEGYSVSREKKESFPLTVTSAQKNPTAFYLCASSMTTSGKETQYFGPGTRLLVL.

The rearrangement uses TRBV5-1 and TRBJ2-1, with D tentatively TRBD2 (5 bases). The CDR3 contains 14 residues. Germline CDR1 SGHRS, CDR2 YFSETQ. V lost 0 bases and J 9 bases, leaving 13 bases between the germline ends. The CDR3 loop is CASSLAFMAGEQFF. The CDR3 DNA reads TGCGCCAGCAGCTTGGCCTTTATGGCGGGTGAGCAGTTCTTC.

The chain combines TRBV11-3 with TRBJ2-1; tentative D call: TRBD1 (6 bases). The V and J ends lost 6 bases and 5 bases respectively, with 14 bases between them. The germline V gene encodes CDR1 SGHNT and CDR2 YENEEA. CDR3 length: 14 amino acids. CDR3 nucleotides: TGTGCCAGCAGTACAGGGTTCCAAAACAATGAGCAGTTCTTC. Protein sequence: CASSTGFQNNEQFF.

With regard to this clone: Other DNA sequences in this sample translate to the same CDR3. The chain links TRBV30 to TRBJ1-1; D might be TRBD1 (5 bases). Germline CDR1 GTSNPN, CDR2 SVGIG (reference sequence). V was shortened by 3 bases and J by 0 bases, with 11 bases between the two germline ends. The CDR3 has 14 amino acids. CDR3 sequence: CAWSRTRLNTEAFF. The CDR3 region has the DNA TGTGCCTGGAGCCGGACACGCCTGAACACTGAAGCTTTCTTT.

Only a few counts were recorded for this clone. This chain links TRBV19 with TRBJ2-7, with 11 nucleotides matching TRBD1. There are 15 residues in the CDR3. Looked up from germline, CDR1 is LNHDA and CDR2 is SQIVND (reference sequence). V shed 5 bases, J shed 2 bases, and the junction held 5 bases outside the gene matches. CDR3 loop: CASSDGQGAAYEQYF. Written as DNA, the CDR3 is TGTGCCAGTAGTGACGGACAGGGGGCCGCCTACGAGCAGTACTTC.

The chain uses TRBV27 and TRBJ1-4, with D perhaps TRBD1 (5 bases). The germline gives CDR1 MNHEY, CDR2 SMNVEV (reference sequence). Deletions cut 6 bases from V and 4 bases from J, with 12 bases between. The CDR3 is made up of 14 amino acids. The CDR3 nucleotides are TGTGCCAGCAGGAACAGGCTGGGTAATGAAAAACTGTTTTTT. Translated: CASRNRLGNEKLFF.

This clone was seen a handful of times. The J gene is TRBJ1-2, the V gene TRBV7-2, with unresolved D. Trimming removed 5 bases from V and 8 bases from J, with 15 bases in between. The CDR3 consists of 13 residues. Germline V CDR1 and CDR2: SGHTA, FQGNSA. The CDR3 region is CASSNGNLGGYTF. CDR3 bases: TGTGCCAGCAGCAACGGGAATTTAGGGGGCTACACCTTC.

This chain links TRBV19 with TRBJ2-5; 10 bases are a match to TRBD1. After removal of 5 bases from V and 4 bases from J, the junction contained 4 bases not matched to a gene. Germline V lookup: CDR1 LNHDA, CDR2 SQIVND (reference sequence). This CDR3 spans 14 amino acids. For the CDR3, the DNA is TGTGCCAGTAGTCCCGGGACAGGGGCAGAGACCCAGTACTTC. Its protein is CASSPGTGAETQYF.

The chain couples TRBV28 to TRBJ2-1; D ambiguous. This CDR3 comprises 15 residues. Germline CDR1 is MDHEN and CDR2 is SYDVKM. Trimming stripped 5 bases from V and 0 bases from J, with 11 bases between. The CDR3 sequence: CASSPRQGSYNEQFF. The CDR3 DNA follows: TGTGCCAGCAGTCCACGACAAGGCTCCTACAATGAGCAGTTCTTC.